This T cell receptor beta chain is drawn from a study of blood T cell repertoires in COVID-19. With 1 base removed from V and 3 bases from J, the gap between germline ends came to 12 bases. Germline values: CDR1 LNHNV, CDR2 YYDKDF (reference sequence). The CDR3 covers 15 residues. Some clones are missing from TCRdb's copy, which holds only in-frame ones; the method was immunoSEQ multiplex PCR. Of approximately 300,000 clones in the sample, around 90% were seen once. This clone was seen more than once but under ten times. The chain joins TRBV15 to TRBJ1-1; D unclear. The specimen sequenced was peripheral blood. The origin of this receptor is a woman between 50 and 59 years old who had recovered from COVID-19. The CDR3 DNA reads TGTGCCACCAGCAGAGTCCCAAAAGCCGACACTGAAGCTTTCTTT. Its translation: CATSRVPKADTEAFF. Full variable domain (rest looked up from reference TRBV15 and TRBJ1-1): DAMVIQNPRYQVTQFGKPVTLSCSQTLNHNVMYWYQQKSSQAPKLLFHYYDKDFNNEADTPDNFQSRRPNTSFCFLDIRSPGLGDTAMYLCATSRVPKADTEAFFGQGTRLTVV.